The clone carrying this TCR beta chain occurred many times. This specimen comes from a study of T-cell reconstitution after alpha-beta-depleted transplantation in children. Trimming cost V 7 bases and J 7 bases, with 11 bases left between them. Germline V CDR1 and CDR2: SNHLY, FYNNEI. The length of the CDR3 is 12 residues. The library targeted TCRbeta and was prepared with unique molecular identifiers. One entry per CDR3 protein, called by TCRdb with MiXCR from the PCR reads. Of about 170,000 distinct CDR3 sequences listed, over 8.5% are singletons. Material: PBMCs, obtained before TCRalphabeta/CD19-depleted stem cell transplant. The rearrangement links TRBV2 to TRBJ2-1, with D uncertain. The receptor was derived from a boy aged 2 to 9 with acute myeloid leukemia, due to receive a stem cell transplant. The CDR3, as DNA: TGTGCCAGCACTCAGGAGACTAATGAGCAGTTCTTC. Residues: CASTQETNEQFF.